A single sample is the source of the 18 T cell receptor beta chains below, sequenced in a study of T cells in Graves' hyperthyroidism and ophthalmopathy. Authors of the study amplified TCR beta CDR3 regions from RNA transcripts. HTBI primers drove first-round RT-PCR of the TCR CDR3. MiXCR was run by TCRdb on the multiplex PCR reads, yielding one entry per CDR3 protein. The table has about 570,000 distinct CDR3 sequences, about half seen once; the top ten hold under 20%. The sample consisted of peripheral blood or thyroid tissue (not recorded which). These receptors were taken from an adult woman with Graves' disease, either hyperthyroidism or ophthalmopathy (not recorded which).

This clonotype turned up a few times. This chain uses TRBV6-5 with TRBJ2-1; 11 nucleotides line up with TRBD2. The V segment lost 5 bases and the J segment 6 bases; nucleotides outside the gene matches: 18. The CDR3 length is 19 residues. The V gene's germline CDR1 is MNHEY and CDR2 SVGAGI. The CDR3: CASSPQGLAEILQSNEQFF. The CDR3 coding sequence is TGTGCCAGCAGTCCCCAGGGACTAGCGGAAATCCTGCAGAGCAATGAGCAGTTCTTC.

At least ten counts were recorded for this clonotype. The chain employs TRBV4-1 and TRBJ1-1; D gene uncertain. The V gene lost 0 bases and the J gene lost 1 base, with 6 bases spanning the gap. The CDR3 is made up of 14 amino acids. CDR1 and CDR2 from the germline V gene are MGHRA and YSYEKL. CDR3 DNA: TGCGCCAGCAGCCAAGATTGGGGGAACACTGAAGCTTTCTTT. Translation: CASSQDWGNTEAFF.

The chain links TRBV10-3 to TRBJ2-2; 8 bases map to TRBD2. The CDR3 contains 14 residues. From germline, CDR1 is ENHRY and CDR2 SYGVKD. CDR3 in amino acids: CAIRGGANTGELFF. For the CDR3, the DNA is TGTGCTATCCGGGGGGGCGCGAACACCGGGGAGCTGTTTTTT.

A remark on this clonotype: Lacking the conserved final phenylalanine or tryptophan, this CDR3 likely reflects a read error. The chain uses TRBV29-1 and TRBJ1-2; D call uncertain. V lost 5 bases to trimming and J lost 2 bases, with 6 bases between them. The germline gives CDR1 SQVTM, CDR2 ANQGSEA. The CDR3 loop spans 11 amino acids. The CDR3 nucleotides read TGCAGCGTTACGCAGAACTATGGCTACACCGTC. Amino acid sequence: CSVTQNYGYTV.

This clonotype was detected many times. V is TRBV24-1 and J is TRBJ1-2, with D possibly matching TRBD1 (5 bases). This CDR3 comprises 13 residues. Germline loops: CDR1 KGHDR, CDR2 SFDVKD. Between the trimmed V and J ends, which lost 4 bases and 3 bases, there was a span of 8 bases. Written as DNA, the CDR3 is TGTGCCACCAGTGAAAAGGGGCACTATGGCTACACCTTC. It yields the protein CATSEKGHYGYTF.

The chain is built from TRBV2 and TRBJ2-5; 9 nucleotides match TRBD2. Trimming removed 8 bases from V and 5 bases from J; junction bases left unmatched: 12. Germline values: CDR1 SNHLY, CDR2 FYNNEI. The CDR3 has 15 amino acids. CDR3 protein: CASLNAGGVGETQYF. CDR3 DNA sequence: TGTGCCAGCCTTAACGCGGGGGGGGTAGGGGAGACCCAGTACTTC.

This clonotype appeared many times. The chain carries TRBV11-2 and TRBJ2-5, with a possible D match to TRBD2 (5 bases). The CDR3 is 13 residues long. The V and J ends lost 3 bases and 5 bases respectively, with 10 bases between them. Per the germline V gene, CDR1 is SGHAT and CDR2 is FQNNGV. The CDR3 DNA sequence: TGTGCCAGCAGCTTTGGTCCGGGGGAGACCCAGTACTTC. Residues: CASSFGPGETQYF.

This clonotype was found many times. The chain joins TRBV9 to TRBJ2-7; 11 bases line up with TRBD2. The V gene end was trimmed by 0 bases and the J gene end by 3 bases; junction bases not matched to a gene: 2. The CDR3 sequence is 15 residues long. The germline CDR1 and CDR2 sequences are SGDLS and YYNGEE. CDR3 DNA sequence: TGTGCCAGCAGCGTAGCTAGCGGGAGGTTCTACGAGCAGTACTTC. Translated: CASSVASGRFYEQYF.

In its sample, this clonotype was seen once. Compared with germline, one end of the junction differs, possibly owing to a read error. The chain couples TRBV5-1 to TRBJ1-1; 8 bases are shared with TRBD1. CDR1 is SGHRS and CDR2 is YFSETQ in the germline V gene. The CDR3 spans 15 residues. The CDR3 DNA follows: TGCGCCAGCAGCCTCACGGGACAGGAGAACACTGAGGCTTTCTTT. It encodes CASSLTGQENTEAFF.

This rearrangement joins TRBV20-1 to TRBJ2-5; tentative D call: TRBD1 (5 bases). V was cut by 0 bases and J by 5 bases, with 16 bases left in between. This CDR3 spans 15 amino acids. Per the germline V gene, CDR1 is DFQATT and CDR2 is SNEGSKA (reference sequence). In DNA form, the CDR3 reads TGCAGTGCTAGAGATCTGTCCAAGGGGTCCGAGACCCAGTACTTC. Translated: CSARDLSKGSETQYF.

The chain couples TRBV2 to TRBJ2-3; D remains unclear. Germline V lookup: CDR1 SNHLY, CDR2 FYNNEI. Trimming pared 7 bases from V and 4 bases from J, leaving 15 bases between. The CDR3 sequence is 14 residues long. This CDR3 reads CASIPTGFADTQYF. In DNA, the CDR3 is TGTGCCAGCATCCCCACCGGGTTTGCAGATACGCAGTATTTT.

This clonotype was detected only a few times. The chain couples TRBV11-2 to TRBJ2-7; D may be TRBD2 (6 bases). The CDR3 has 13 amino acids. Trimming took 7 bases from V and 9 from J, leaving 19 bases between them. The germline V gene encodes CDR1 SGHAT and CDR2 FQNNGV. The CDR3 nucleotides read TGTGCCAGCATCCGGCCCCAGTACGGGGGGCAGTACTTC. Amino acids: CASIRPQYGGQYF.

The CDR3 DNA sequence: TGTGCCAGCAGCTTGCTAGCGAGGGCCGGGGAGCTGTTTTTT. Protein sequence: CASSLLARAGELFF. The chain employs TRBV7-8 and TRBJ2-2; weak D call: TRBD2 (6 bases). The CDR3 consists of 14 residues. Germline V gives CDR1 SGHVS, CDR2 FQNEAQ. The V end lost 3 bases, the J end lost 6 bases, and 11 bases lay between the germline ends.

This clonotype has at least ten counts. The V and J genes are TRBV11-2 and TRBJ1-1; D call uncertain. Per the germline V gene, CDR1 is SGHAT and CDR2 is FQNNGV. The V end was cut by 1 base, the J end by 0 bases, with 9 bases between. This CDR3 is built from 15 residues. CDR3 sequence (DNA): TGTGCCAGCAGCTTAGTCACGGGGATGAACACTGAAGCTTTCTTT. Protein sequence: CASSLVTGMNTEAFF.

This clonotype was detected many times. For the CDR3, the DNA is TGTGCCAGTAGTAGCCGGGCCCTGTATAGCAATCAGCCCCAGCATTTT. The encoded protein is CASSSRALYSNQPQHF. The J gene is TRBJ1-5, the V gene TRBV19; no definite D call. V was cut by 4 bases and J by 0 bases, with 13 bases left in between. Germline V gene data show CDR1 as LNHDA and CDR2 as SQIVND (reference sequence). This CDR3 comprises 16 residues. Complete variable domain (other parts from reference TRBV19 and TRBJ1-5): DGGITQSPKYLFRKEGQNVTLSCEQNLNHDAMYWYRQDPGQGLRLIYYSQIVNDFQKGDIAEGYSVSREKKESFPLTVTSAQKNPTAFYLCASSSRALYSNQPQHFGDGTRLSIL.

This sequence joins TRBV29-1 and TRBJ1-2, with D hard to call. V lost 5 bases and J 3 bases, leaving 10 bases between the germline ends. CDR3 length: 12 amino acids. Germline CDR1 is SQVTM and CDR2 is ANQGSEA. The DNA for the CDR3 is TGCAGCGTTAATAAGATTGACTATGGCTACACCTTC. Residues: CSVNKIDYGYTF.

Details on this clonotype: At one end the junction does not follow the germline gene, possibly because of a read error. The V and J genes are TRBV10-3 and TRBJ2-5; D is possibly TRBD1 or TRBD2 (5 bases each). CDR1 is ENHRY, CDR2 SYGVKD, per germline. This CDR3 is 15 amino acids long. The CDR3 bases are TGTACCAGCAGCTTAGACGGGGCACTCCAAGAGACTCAGTACTTC. This translates into CTSSLDGALQETQYF.

The chain has TRBV7-2 and TRBJ2-7; D gene uncertain. The CDR3 totals 17 residues. Germline CDR1 reads SGHTA; CDR2 reads FQGNSA. Trimming stripped 3 bases from V and 2 bases from J, with 20 bases between. CDR3 in DNA: TGTGCCAGCAGCTTGATAAGTATGAGAGATTGGACCTACGAGCAGTACTTC. This encodes CASSLISMRDWTYEQYF.